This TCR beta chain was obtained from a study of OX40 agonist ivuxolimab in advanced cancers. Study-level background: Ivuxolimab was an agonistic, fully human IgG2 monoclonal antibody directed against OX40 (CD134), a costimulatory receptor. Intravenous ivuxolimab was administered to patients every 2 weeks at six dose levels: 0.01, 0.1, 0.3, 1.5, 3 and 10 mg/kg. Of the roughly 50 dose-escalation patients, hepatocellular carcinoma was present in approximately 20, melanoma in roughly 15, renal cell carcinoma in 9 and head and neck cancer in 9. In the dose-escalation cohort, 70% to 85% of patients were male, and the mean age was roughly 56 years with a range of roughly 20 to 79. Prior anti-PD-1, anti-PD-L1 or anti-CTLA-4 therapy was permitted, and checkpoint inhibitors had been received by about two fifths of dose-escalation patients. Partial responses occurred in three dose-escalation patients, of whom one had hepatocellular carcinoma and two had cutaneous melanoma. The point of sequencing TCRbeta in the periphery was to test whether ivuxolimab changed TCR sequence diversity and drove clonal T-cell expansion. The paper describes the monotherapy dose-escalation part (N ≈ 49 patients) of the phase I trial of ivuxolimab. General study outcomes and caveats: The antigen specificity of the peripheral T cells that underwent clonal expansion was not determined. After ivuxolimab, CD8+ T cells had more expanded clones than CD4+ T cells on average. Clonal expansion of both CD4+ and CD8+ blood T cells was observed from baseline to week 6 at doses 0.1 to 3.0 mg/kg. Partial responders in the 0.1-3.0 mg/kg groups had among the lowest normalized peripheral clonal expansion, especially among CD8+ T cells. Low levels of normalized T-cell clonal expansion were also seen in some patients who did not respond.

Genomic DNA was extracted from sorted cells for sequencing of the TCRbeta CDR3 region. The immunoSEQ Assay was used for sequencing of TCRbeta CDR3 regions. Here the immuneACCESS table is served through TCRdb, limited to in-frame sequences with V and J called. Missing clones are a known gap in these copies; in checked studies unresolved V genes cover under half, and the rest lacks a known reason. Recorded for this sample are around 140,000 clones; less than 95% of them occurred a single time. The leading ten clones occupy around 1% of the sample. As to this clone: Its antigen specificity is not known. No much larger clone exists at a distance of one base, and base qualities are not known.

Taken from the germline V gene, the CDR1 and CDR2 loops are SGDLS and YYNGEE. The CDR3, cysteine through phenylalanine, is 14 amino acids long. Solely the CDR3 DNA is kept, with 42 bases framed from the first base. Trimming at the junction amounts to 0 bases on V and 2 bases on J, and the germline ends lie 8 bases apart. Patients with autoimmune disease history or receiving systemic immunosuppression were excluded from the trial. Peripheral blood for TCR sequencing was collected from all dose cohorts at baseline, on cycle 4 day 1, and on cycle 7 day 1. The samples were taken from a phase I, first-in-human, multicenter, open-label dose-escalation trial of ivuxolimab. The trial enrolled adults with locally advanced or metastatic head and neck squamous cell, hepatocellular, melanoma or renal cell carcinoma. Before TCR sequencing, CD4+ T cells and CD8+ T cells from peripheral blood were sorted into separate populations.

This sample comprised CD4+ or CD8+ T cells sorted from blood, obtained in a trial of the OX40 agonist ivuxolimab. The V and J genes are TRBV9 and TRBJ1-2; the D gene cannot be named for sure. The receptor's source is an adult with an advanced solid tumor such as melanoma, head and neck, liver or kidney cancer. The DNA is TGTGCCAGCAGCGTAGTACCCGAGAACTATGGCTACACCTTC. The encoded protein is CASSVVPENYGYTF.